This passage covers 18 T cell receptor beta chains from one sample sequenced in a study of blood T cell repertoires in COVID-19 (dated by TCRdb to about 2020). Library construction relied on the immunoSEQ multiplex PCR assay. What TCRdb holds here is the immuneACCESS table cut down to in-frame rearrangements. Part of the clones is not present; checked against another copy, under half of the missing clones reflect an unresolved V gene, and the others are unexplained. The sample has around 76,000 clones on record, around nine tenths of them singletons. About 6.1% of the sample comes from the top ten. The source material was peripheral blood. The receptor source for this set is a human donor in a cohort sampled during active COVID-19.

This clone was picked up one time. The chain couples TRBV6-5 to TRBJ2-1, with 9 bases identical to TRBD2. The CDR3 contains 15 residues. Looked up from germline, CDR1 is MNHEY and CDR2 is SVGAGI. The trim removed 5 bases at V and 1 base at J, leaving 3 bases unmatched. The CDR3 sequence is CASSNSGGSYNEQFF. DNA for the CDR3: TGTGCCAGCAGTAACAGCGGGGGGTCCTACAATGAGCAGTTCTTC.

This chain joins TRBV7-9 and TRBJ2-1, with 12 bases lining up with TRBD2. CDR3 length: 17 residues. After removal of 1 base from V and 8 bases from J, the junction contained 9 bases not matched to a gene. CDR1 is SEHNR and CDR2 is FQNEAQ in the germline V gene (reference sequence). The CDR3 bases are TGTGCCAGCAGCTTAGGGACTAGCGGGGCAGGCAACTATGAGCAGTTCTTC. This codes for CASSLGTSGAGNYEQFF.

The CDR3 spells CASSYSAGGPYEQYF. For the CDR3, the DNA is TGTGCCAGCAGTTACTCGGCGGGGGGTCCCTACGAGCAGTACTTC. The rearrangement links TRBV6-5 to TRBJ2-7, with 8 bases lining up with TRBD2. This CDR3 has 15 amino acids. CDR1 is MNHEY, CDR2 SVGAGI, per germline. Unmatched junction bases numbered 3, after V lost 0 bases and J lost 2 bases.

The rearrangement uses TRBV2 and TRBJ1-4, with D hard to call. The CDR3 runs 14 residues. The germline V gene encodes CDR1 SNHLY and CDR2 FYNNEI. The V gene lost 3 bases and the J gene lost 3 bases, with 8 bases spanning the gap. The CDR3 DNA sequence: TGTGCCAGCAGTGATGGGCGCGCTAATGAAAAACTGTTTTTT. Translation gives CASSDGRANEKLFF.

This clone was counted only a few times. V and J are TRBV11-2 and TRBJ2-7; D possibly corresponds to TRBD2 (6 bases). This CDR3 spans 14 amino acids. Deletions cut 5 bases from V and 3 bases from J, with 14 bases between. Germline V gene sequence: CDR1 SGHAT, CDR2 FQNNGV. The CDR3 spells CASSHGTAIYEQYF. The CDR3 DNA reads as TGTGCCAGCAGCCACGGGACTGCTATCTACGAGCAGTACTTC.

This clone was detected once. The V and J genes are TRBV6-5 and TRBJ1-2, with D hard to call. From germline, CDR1 is MNHEY and CDR2 SVGAGI. The CDR3 is 12 amino acids. Trimming left V 2 bases short and J 8 bases short, with 9 bases between. This CDR3 is CASSYREGGYTF. The CDR3 bases are TGTGCCAGCAGTTACAGGGAGGGAGGCTACACCTTC.

The chain links TRBV7-9 to TRBJ1-3; no reliable D call. CDR1 and CDR2 from the germline V gene are SEHNR and FQNEAQ (reference sequence). CDR3 length: 16 residues. Trimming removed 2 bases from V and 2 bases from J, with 13 bases in between. The CDR3 DNA sequence: TGTGCCAGCAGCTTACTTCGATCAGGCCCTGGAAACACCATATATTTT. Its protein product is CASSLLRSGPGNTIYF.

The chain combines TRBV6-5 with TRBJ1-3; D is ambiguous. V lost 0 bases, J lost 2 bases, and 11 bases lay in between. Germline assignment: CDR1 MNHEY and CDR2 SVGAGI. This CDR3 comprises 16 residues. The CDR3 here is CASSYSQYLPGNTIYF. DNA of the CDR3: TGTGCCAGCAGTTACTCACAGTACTTACCTGGAAACACCATATATTTT.

The V call is TRBV9, the J call TRBJ2-5; 13 bases are a match to TRBD2. The CDR3 runs to 17 residues. In germline, CDR1 is SGDLS, CDR2 YYNGEE. V was clipped by 3 bases and J by 5 bases; unmatched bases: 10. CDR3 in amino acids: CASSAGLAGARRETQYF. CDR3 in DNA: TGTGCCAGCAGCGCCGGACTAGCGGGGGCCCGTCGGGAGACCCAGTACTTC.

This chain links TRBV14 with TRBJ2-7; no firm D call. Germline V gene data show CDR1 as SGHDN and CDR2 as FVKESK. This CDR3 contains 15 residues. Trimming left V 1 base short and J 3 bases short, with 13 bases between. CDR3 residues: CASSQAQREVYEQYF. The CDR3, as DNA: TGTGCCAGCAGCCAAGCCCAGCGAGAAGTCTACGAGCAGTACTTC.

V is TRBV9 and J is TRBJ2-3; no firm D call. There are 13 residues in the CDR3. V dropped 4 bases and J dropped 2 bases, with 8 bases sitting between them. The germline V gene has CDR1 SGDLS and CDR2 YYNGEE. As DNA, the CDR3 is TGTGCCAGCAGCCCCCAGGACACAGATACGCAGTATTTT. Translating it yields CASSPQDTDTQYF.

J is TRBJ1-5 and V is TRBV4-2; TRBD1 matches at 7 bases. CDR1 LGHNA and CDR2 YNFKEQ come from the germline V gene. The CDR3 runs to 17 residues. The V and J ends lost 1 base and 2 bases, in that order; junction bases with no gene match: 8. As DNA, the CDR3 is TGTGCCAGCAGCCAAGGACAGGGAGGTCATGGCAATCAGCCCCAGCATTTT. Amino acid sequence: CASSQGQGGHGNQPQHF.

This rearrangement joins TRBV12-3 or TRBV12-4 to TRBJ2-3; D is perhaps TRBD2 (6 bases). This CDR3 comprises 13 residues. The V gene lost 5 bases and the J gene lost 2 bases, with 8 bases spanning the gap. CDR3 protein: CASSPGVTDTQYF. The CDR3 nucleotides are TGTGCCAGCAGTCCGGGGGTCACAGATACGCAGTATTTT.

V is TRBV7-8 and J is TRBJ1-2; no reliable D call. With 9 bases removed from V and 4 bases from J, the gap between germline ends came to 18 bases. The CDR3 contains 14 residues. Germline V gene data show CDR1 as SGHVS and CDR2 as FQNEAQ. CDR3 sequence reads: CASAFNRESYGYTF. The CDR3 nucleotides read TGTGCCAGTGCTTTTAACCGGGAGAGCTATGGCTACACCTTC.

The CDR3 DNA reads as TGTGCCAGCAGTCGAAAAGGGGGGGACACTGAAGCTTTCTTT. Amino acid sequence: CASSRKGGDTEAFF. This chain uses TRBV6-6 with TRBJ1-1; maybe TRBD1 (6 bases). The CDR3 covers 14 residues. V dropped 5 bases and J dropped 3 bases, with 13 bases sitting between them. Germline V lookup: CDR1 MNHNY, CDR2 SVGAGI (reference sequence).

The chain uses TRBV2 and TRBJ2-1; 9 bases agree with TRBD1. Losses at the gene ends were 4 bases for V and 6 bases for J; bases not matched to a gene: 10. The CDR3 is made up of 16 amino acids. The germline gives CDR1 SNHLY, CDR2 FYNNEI. The CDR3 here is CASSGPGQGITNEQFF. Here the CDR3 DNA reads TGTGCCAGCAGTGGACCGGGACAGGGTATCACCAATGAGCAGTTCTTC. The full variable domain, its missing parts supplied by reference TRBV2 and TRBJ2-1, is EPEVTQTPSHQVTQMGQEVILRCVPISNHLYFYWYRQILGQKVEFLVSFYNNEISEKSEIFDDQFSVERPDGSNFTLKIRSTKLEDSAMYFCASSGPGQGITNEQFFGPGTRLTVL.

The chain combines TRBV19 with TRBJ1-4; TRBD1 is a possible D gene (5 bases). V was trimmed by 8 bases and J by 8 bases, leaving 21 bases between them. The CDR3 has 15 amino acids. CDR1 and CDR2 (germline): LNHDA, SQIVND (reference sequence). In DNA, the CDR3 is TGTGCCAGTCACAACTCCAGACTCCGGGGGGAAAAACTGTTTTTT. Protein sequence: CASHNSRLRGEKLFF.

V is TRBV6-4 and J is TRBJ1-5; D is ambiguous. Germline CDR1 is MRHNA and CDR2 is SNTAGT. The CDR3 has 13 residues. Trimming pared 3 bases from V and 4 bases from J, leaving 7 bases between. The CDR3 DNA reads as TGTGCCAGCAGTGAAGAGGGTAATCAGCCCCAGCATTTT. Translating it yields CASSEEGNQPQHF.